Listed below are T cell receptor beta chains from one sample, sequenced in a study of blood T cell repertoires in COVID-19. The assay was immunoSEQ multiplex PCR, and TCRdb's table has in-frame clones only and misses some. The table includes more than 150,000 clones, roughly 87% detected once. What was sequenced was PBMCs or T cells enriched from blood (not recorded which). The source of these receptors is a woman aged 50 to 65 who had recovered from COVID-19. Both conserved end residues are part of each CDR3. The D gene is left open where the match is weak. Not every row has a clone size; where given, it reads once, few, many or a size class.

TRBJ1-4	TRBV7-9	NA	TRBD1	CASSKGQGGEKLFF
TRBJ2-1	TRBV18	NA	TRBD2	CASSPPGLAGNEQFF
TRBJ2-3	TRBV5-1	NA	TRBD2	CASSSISSGRAPDTQYF
TRBJ2-7	TRBV27	NA	TRBD2	CAAGTSEAREQYF
TRBJ1-1	TRBV15	NA	TRBD1	CATSRRTTGVEAFF
TRBJ2-7	TRBV27	NA	NA	CASSFDSSSYEQYF
TRBJ2-1	TRBV27	NA	TRBD2	CASSFRSSGRSGSSYNEQFF
TRBJ2-4	TRBV24-1	once	TRBD2	CATSDFAPSGGNKNIQYF
TRBJ2-1	TRBV4-2	NA	TRBD2	CASSPGLAGGRNEQFF
TRBJ1-2	TRBV12-3/TRBV12-4	NA	NA	CASSYQNGNGYTF
TRBJ2-5	TRBV7-9	NA	TRBD2	CASSLRTSGVKETQYF
TRBJ2-7	TRBV7-9	NA	NA	CASSPQQGMNHEQYF
TRBJ2-1	TRBV7-9	NA	TRBD2	CASSLSGSGVEQFF
TRBJ1-1	TRBV6-5	NA	TRBD1	CASSSPGTGEIAFF
TRBJ1-4	TRBV28	NA	NA	CASSLYSTNEKLFF
TRBJ2-2	TRBV11-2	once	TRBD1	CASSSGQGVDTGELFF
TRBJ1-4	TRBV28	once	TRBD1	CASSAAWAGGHEKLFF
TRBJ1-4	TRBV7-8	NA	TRBD1	CASSLSRDRNEKLFF
TRBJ1-5	TRBV19	NA	TRBD1	CASSGRSGTGGKFSNQPQHF
TRBJ1-1	TRBV27	NA	NA	CASRSGARTEAFF
TRBJ2-1	TRBV27	NA	TRBD2	CASSLVGGPGNEQFF
TRBJ2-1	TRBV4-1	NA	NA	CASSTQGNEQFF
TRBJ1-2	TRBV3-1/TRBV3-2	NA	NA	CASSQEGSLANYGYTF
TRBJ1-5	TRBV28	NA	NA	CASSLIAAARGASRSNQPQHF
TRBJ1-5	TRBV27	NA	NA	CASSLNGGGNQPQHF
TRBJ2-7	TRBV19	NA	TRBD1	CASSKLRDSSYEQYF
TRBJ2-5	TRBV18	NA	TRBD2	CASRASGNFWETQYF
TRBJ1-2	TRBV4-2	NA	TRBD1	CASSQQGDYGYTF
TRBJ2-1	TRBV23-1	NA	NA	CASTRLPSSYNEQFF
TRBJ2-7	TRBV10-3	once	TRBD2	CAIRGTSESSSYEQYF
TRBJ1-1	TRBV18	NA	TRBD1	CASSPPGQRNTEAFF
TRBJ2-7	TRBV5-4	NA	TRBD1	CASSLNRGVYEQYF
TRBJ1-1	TRBV19	NA	TRBD1	CASHPGTDNTEAFF
TRBJ2-1	TRBV19	NA	TRBD1	CASTRTGSDEQFF
TRBJ2-1	TRBV6-5	NA	NA	CASSWGLEQFF
TRBJ2-7	TRBV4-1	NA	TRBD1	CASSWTGLSSYEQYF
TRBJ2-7	TRBV4-1	NA	TRBD1	CASSQPGQGTYEQYF
TRBJ2-1	TRBV18	NA	TRBD1	CASSPGQGHNEQFF
TRBJ1-3	TRBV5-6	NA	NA	CASSLGLGGQFGNTIYF
TRBJ1-5	TRBV27	NA	NA	CASRQGVEPQHF
TRBJ1-1	TRBV2	NA	TRBD1	CASSEGDRGRFTEAFF
TRBJ1-4	TRBV28	NA	NA	CASSLRLREKLFF